This passage covers 9 T cell receptor beta chains from one sample sequenced in a study of shared clonotypes between healthy human individuals. The protocol was immunoSEQ multiplex PCR, while the TCRdb copy is restricted to in-frame clones and leaves out a portion. Here the sample spans roughly 2.5 million clones, about 92% being singletons. Sequenced: naive CD4+ T cells sorted from blood. Described subset: CD45RA+ positively selected. These receptors came from a man aged 18-30 years in good health.

This clone showed up just once. V is TRBV10-2 and J is TRBJ2-2; 9 bases map to TRBD2. Germline loops: CDR1 WSHSY, CDR2 SAAADI. The trim removed 0 bases at V and 5 bases at J, leaving 7 bases unmatched. CDR3 length equals 17 residues. The chain's CDR3 is CASSESGSGRGTGELFF. CDR3 sequence (DNA): TGCGCCAGCAGTGAGTCGGGTAGCGGGAGAGGGACCGGGGAGCTGTTTTTT.

V gene TRBV5-1 combines with J gene TRBJ2-1; 7 bases are shared with TRBD2. Per the germline V gene, CDR1 is SGHRS and CDR2 is YFSETQ. The CDR3 has 14 residues. The trim removed 4 bases at V and 6 bases at J, leaving 7 bases unmatched. The CDR3 here is CASSPREGGNEQFF. The CDR3 region has the DNA TGCGCCAGCAGCCCAAGGGAGGGTGGCAATGAGCAGTTCTTC.

The V call is TRBV6-5, the J call TRBJ2-7, with 7 bases identical to TRBD1. From germline, CDR1 is MNHEY and CDR2 SVGAGI. J was trimmed by 6 bases and V by 0 bases; bases with no gene match: 11. The CDR3 covers 16 residues. The DNA of the CDR3 is TGTGCCAGCAGTTACTCGAGGGGACAGCGAAGACCCGAGCAGTACTTC. Amino acids: CASSYSRGQRRPEQYF.

The chain combines TRBV19 with TRBJ1-2; D remains unclear. This CDR3 comprises 15 residues. Trimming pared 3 bases from V and 2 bases from J, leaving 13 bases between. Germline V gene data show CDR1 as LNHDA and CDR2 as SQIVND (reference sequence). As DNA, the CDR3 is TGTGCCAGTAGTATTCTTTCCGACGGAAACTATGGCTACACCTTC. Protein: CASSILSDGNYGYTF.

This clone was counted between two and nine times. This chain uses TRBV29-1 with TRBJ1-1; 8 nucleotides match TRBD1. The CDR3 covers 14 residues. The germline CDR1 and CDR2 sequences are SQVTM and ANQGSEA. V dropped 5 bases and J dropped 5; count of bases not matched to a gene: 10. CDR3 DNA sequence: TGCAGCGTTACAAGACAGGGGAGATGGACTGAAGCTTTCTTT. The encoded protein is CSVTRQGRWTEAFF.

V usage is TRBV2 and J usage is TRBJ2-1, with a weak D call TRBD2 (6 bases). This CDR3 comprises 15 residues. CDR1 and CDR2 (germline): SNHLY, FYNNEI. V was cut by 3 bases and J by 0 bases, with 9 bases left in between. In nucleotides, the CDR3 is TGTGCCAGCAGTGAGGGCGGGGACTCCTACAATGAGCAGTTCTTC. Amino acids: CASSEGGDSYNEQFF.

In this sample, this clone turned up once. The rearrangement joins TRBV6-5 to TRBJ2-2; unclear D gene. The CDR3 totals 15 residues. Germline V gene sequence: CDR1 MNHEY, CDR2 SVGAGI. With 2 bases removed from V and 2 bases from J, the gap between germline ends came to 9 bases. The CDR3 sequence is CASSYQALNTGELFF. The CDR3 DNA follows: TGTGCCAGCAGTTACCAGGCTTTAAACACCGGGGAGCTGTTTTTT.

V gene TRBV19 combines with J gene TRBJ2-3; 7 positions agree with TRBD2. Trimming removed 9 bases from V and 11 bases from J; junction bases left unmatched: 8. Germline V gene lookup returns CDR1 LNHDA and CDR2 SQIVND (reference sequence). There are 11 residues in the CDR3. CDR3 DNA: TGTGCCAGCCAGGGAGGGGTTAGGCAGTATTTT. This translates into CASQGGVRQYF. The variable domain in full, with the rest retrieved from reference TRBV19 and TRBJ2-3, is DGGITQSPKYLFRKEGQNVTLSCEQNLNHDAMYWYRQDPGQGLRLIYYSQIVNDFQKGDIAEGYSVSREKKESFPLTVTSAQKNPTAFYLCASQGGVRQYFGPGTRLTVL.

This chain connects TRBV7-9 to TRBJ1-2, with D possibly being TRBD1 (6 bases). Deletions cut 5 bases from V and 4 bases from J, with 14 bases between. The CDR3 consists of 14 residues. Germline CDR1 is SEHNR and CDR2 is FQNEAQ (reference sequence). CDR3 nucleotides: TGTGCCAGCAGCCGCGCGGAGACAGGCTATGGCTACACCTTC. Encoded protein: CASSRAETGYGYTF. The full variable domain, its missing parts supplied by reference TRBV7-9 and TRBJ1-2, is DTGVSQNPRHKITKRGQNVTFRCDPISEHNRLYWYRQTLGQGPEFLTYFQNEAQLEKSRLLSDRFSAERPKGSFSTLEIQRTEQGDSAMYLCASSRAETGYGYTFGSGTRLTVV.